Following are 19 T cell receptor beta chains from one sample sequenced in a study of Tregs in tolerant kidney transplant recipients. Assay: immunoSEQ multiplex PCR; the TCRdb copy retains only in-frame clones and omits some. In total, the table holds over 45,000 clones. The sample here was CD4+ T cells from blood, taken before the transplant. The receptors derive from a human donor who received a combined kidney and bone marrow transplant.

Concerning this clone itself: The read terminates 3 residues before the CDR3 end, so the remaining end is supplied by the germline J gene. The gene calls are TRBV20-1 and TRBJ2-5; a possible D gene is TRBD1 (6 bases). Germline V gene data show CDR1 as DFQATT and CDR2 as SNEGSKA (reference sequence). The V end lost 0 bases, the J end lost 4 bases, and 21 bases lay between the germline ends. The CDR3 is 17 residues long. The sequenced part of the CDR3 DNA is TGCAGTGCTAGAGATTTGAGAAGGGGGACAATAGGAGAGACC. It encodes CSARDLRRGTIGET. The full-length CDR3 reads as CSARDLRRGTIGETQYF.

Concerning this clone: The read stops 3 residues short of the end of the CDR3; the missing end is completed from the germline J gene. V usage is TRBV18 and J usage is TRBJ2-2; 10 bases are a match to TRBD1. CDR1 and CDR2 from the germline V gene are KGHSH and LQKENI. V lost 2 bases, J lost 1 base, and 10 bases stayed unmatched. The length of the CDR3 is 19 residues. The covered CDR3 bases are TGTGCCAGCTCACCAAGGAAGGAGGGGGACAGGGGGAACACCGGGGAG. Translating gives CASSPRKEGDRGNTGE. The full-length CDR3 reads as CASSPRKEGDRGNTGELFF.

With respect to this clone: The read terminates 3 residues before the CDR3 end, so the remaining end is supplied by the germline J gene. The chain links TRBV19 to TRBJ2-1; 12 bases are a match to TRBD2. The CDR3 covers 15 residues. Germline-derived CDR1 and CDR2 are LNHDA and SQIVND (reference sequence). Trimming took 6 bases from V and 9 from J; bases not matched to a gene: 9. The CDR3 spells CASRLAGGPIAEQFF. CDR3 bases read: TGTGCCAGTAGGCTAGCGGGAGGGCCTATCGCTGAG.

To note about this clone: The CDR3 goes on 3 residues after the read ends, and that part is filled in from the germline J gene. This chain connects TRBV19 to TRBJ2-1; D perhaps matches TRBD2 (6 bases). Trimming stripped 7 bases from V and 9 bases from J, with 16 bases between. This CDR3 is 13 amino acids long. Germline values: CDR1 LNHDA, CDR2 SQIVND (reference sequence). Partial CDR3 DNA: TGTGCCAGTATGGGGGGTTGGGGAGGTGAG. Protein sequence: CASMGGWGGE. The CDR3 in full is CASMGGWGGEQFF.

Comments on this clone: From the germline J gene comes the end of the CDR3, since the read stops 3 residues before it. The chain links TRBV6-2 or TRBV6-3 to TRBJ2-5; D remains ambiguous. Germline CDR1 and CDR2: MNHEY and SVGEGT. There are 12 residues in the CDR3. With 5 bases removed from V and 4 bases from J, the gap between germline ends came to 8 bases. Incomplete CDR3 DNA: TGTGCCAGCAGTGGCCCATCAGAGACC. Residues: CASSGPSET. The full CDR3 is CASSGPSETQYF.

With respect to this clone: Sequencing ends 3 residues short of the CDR3 end; the germline J gene provides the rest. The chain has TRBV2 and TRBJ2-1; 7 positions agree with TRBD2. Losses at the gene ends were 2 bases for V and 2 bases for J; bases not matched to a gene: 3. This CDR3 is 15 amino acids long. Per the germline V gene, CDR1 is SNHLY and CDR2 is FYNNEI. The CDR3 DNA, read in part, is TGTGCCAGCAGTGAAAACAGCGGGACCTACAATGAG. Translating it yields CASSENSGTYNE. The whole CDR3 sequence reads CASSENSGTYNEQFF.

A remark on this clone: The read ends 3 residues shy of where the CDR3 ends; the end is completed using the germline J gene. The chain has TRBV5-5 and TRBJ1-4, with TRBD1 identical over 9 bases. This CDR3 is built from 15 residues. V lost 4 bases, J lost 8 bases, and 9 bases stayed unmatched. Per germline, CDR1 SGHKS and CDR2 YYEKEE (reference sequence). The CDR3 bases that were read are TGTGCCAGCAGCCTAAGGACAGGGGATGGCGAAAAA. Translation: CASSLRTGDGEK. The CDR3 in its entirety is CASSLRTGDGEKLFF.

With regard to this clone: The read terminates 3 residues before the CDR3 end, so the remaining end is supplied by the germline J gene. The chain uses TRBV20-1 and TRBJ1-2; 7 nucleotides agree with TRBD1. V shed 7 bases and J 6 bases; nucleotides not matched to a gene: 8. The germline V gene has CDR1 DFQATT and CDR2 SNEGSKA (reference sequence). The length of the CDR3 is 12 residues. Here the CDR3 reads CSGLTGSNGYTF. Incomplete CDR3 DNA: TGCAGTGGTTTGACAGGGAGTAATGGC.

Details on this clone: One end of the junction is discordant with germline, which a read error may explain. The DNA ends 3 residues before the CDR3 does, and the rest of the CDR3 is filled in from the germline J gene. The rearrangement joins TRBV4-2 to TRBJ1-4, with a tentative D call TRBD1 (5 bases). The length of the CDR3 is 16 residues. Germline loops: CDR1 LGHNA, CDR2 YNFKEQ. The CDR3 loop is CASSPTGGGDNEKLFF. CDR3 bases read: TGCGCCAGCAGCCCCACGGGCGGGGGGGATAATGAAAAA.

Comments on this clone: Coverage ceases 3 residues before the CDR3 finishes, and the germline J gene fills in the end. The chain couples TRBV5-6 to TRBJ2-5, with TRBD1 identical over 7 bases. The germline V gene has CDR1 SGHDT and CDR2 YYEEEE. After removal of 5 bases from V and 2 bases from J, the junction contained 9 bases not matched to a gene. The CDR3 consists of 15 residues. This CDR3 is CASSLGQVLQETQYF. The sequenced CDR3 bases are TGTGCCAGCAGTTTAGGACAGGTTCTACAAGAGACC.

As to this clone: Sequencing ends 3 residues short of the CDR3 end; the germline J gene provides the rest. The chain uses TRBV29-1 and TRBJ2-1; D is unresolved. The V end lost 2 bases, the J end lost 4 bases, and 3 bases lay between the germline ends. The CDR3 is made up of 11 amino acids. Germline V gene lookup returns CDR1 SQVTM and CDR2 ANQGSEA. The CDR3 DNA, read in part, is TGCAGCGTTGAACTATACAATGAG. It specifies CSVELYNE. The whole CDR3 reads CSVELYNEQFF.

With regard to this clone: The read comes to an end 3 residues before the CDR3 does, leaving the germline J gene to fill in the end. The rearrangement joins TRBV2 to TRBJ1-5, with D unresolved. Trimming cost V 5 bases and J 9 bases, with 14 bases left between them. In germline, CDR1 is SNHLY, CDR2 FYNNEI. This CDR3 has 13 amino acids. The CDR3 loop reads CASSPDTFVPQHF. The covered CDR3 bases are TGTGCCAGCAGTCCCGACACTTTCGTGCCC. The variable domain in full, with the rest retrieved from reference TRBV2 and TRBJ1-5, is EPEVTQTPSHQVTQMGQEVILRCVPISNHLYFYWYRQILGQKVEFLVSFYNNEISEKSEIFDDQFSVERPDGSNFTLKIRSTKLEDSAMYFCASSPDTFVPQHFGDGTRLSIL.

Concerning this clone itself: The read stops 3 residues short of the end of the CDR3; the missing end is completed from the germline J gene. The V call is TRBV5-1, the J call TRBJ1-6, with no clear D. Per the germline V gene, CDR1 is SGHRS and CDR2 is YFSETQ. Trimming cost V 3 bases and J 6 bases, with 10 bases left between them. The CDR3 has 14 amino acids. This CDR3 is CASSSRESNSPLHF. The CDR3 DNA, read in part, is TGCGCCAGCAGCTCCAGAGAGAGTAATTCACCC.

As regards this clone: The read ends 3 residues before the CDR3 terminus; that terminus is restored from the germline J gene. The chain links TRBV19 to TRBJ1-5, with D perhaps TRBD1 (5 bases). The CDR3 is 15 amino acids. The V gene's germline CDR1 is LNHDA and CDR2 SQIVND (reference sequence). Trimming took 1 base from V and 0 from J, leaving 7 bases between them. The chain's CDR3 is CASSIAGYSNQPQHF. CDR3 DNA, as far as it was read: TGTGCCAGTAGTATAGCAGGGTATAGCAATCAGCCC.

On this clone itself: The read gets to within 3 residues of the CDR3 end, and the germline J gene fills in the rest. The chain is built from TRBV6-2 or TRBV6-3 and TRBJ1-6; TRBD1 might be the D (5 bases). The CDR3 length is 14 residues. Germline values: CDR1 MNHEY, CDR2 SVGEGT. Trimming removed 10 bases from V and 6 bases from J, with 16 bases in between. The CDR3 bases that were read are TGTGCCACCAAGGGGCCAGCTCTTAATTCACCC. Residues: CATKGPALNSP. The whole CDR3 is CATKGPALNSPLHF.

Concerning this clone itself: The read is 3 residues too short to cover the CDR3 end, so that end is filled in from the germline J gene. The J gene is TRBJ1-4, the V gene TRBV5-1, with 7 bases aligning to TRBD1. The germline CDR1 and CDR2 sequences are SGHRS and YFSETQ. V trimming: 0 bases; J trimming: 8 bases; junction bases outside the gene matches: 13. CDR3 length: 17 residues. The sequenced part of the CDR3 DNA is TGCGCCAGCAGCTTGGAAGGGACAGTTCCTCCCCGCGAAAAA. Protein sequence: CASSLEGTVPPREK. The whole CDR3 region reads CASSLEGTVPPREKLFF.

The CDR3 sequence: CASSFPGRGGETQYF. Incomplete CDR3 DNA: TGTGCCAGCAGCTTCCCCGGGAGAGGCGGGGAGACC. The J gene is TRBJ2-5, the V gene TRBV7-2; possible D gene TRBD2, 6 bases. From the germline J gene comes the end of the CDR3, since the read stops 3 residues before it. Trimming removed 3 bases from V and 5 bases from J, with 16 bases in between. Germline V gene data show CDR1 as SGHTA and CDR2 as FQGNSA. The CDR3 covers 15 residues.

On this clone itself: From the germline J gene comes the end of the CDR3, since the read stops 3 residues before it. The chain has TRBV18 and TRBJ1-6, with TRBD1 matching over 11 bases. Germline loops: CDR1 KGHSH, CDR2 LQKENI. V gave up 2 bases and J gave up 0 bases; unmatched junction bases: 9. This CDR3 spans 20 amino acids. The CDR3: CASSPTGRTGGSSYNSPLHF. The covered CDR3 bases are TGTGCCAGCTCACCAACCGGACGGACAGGGGGCAGCTCCTATAATTCACCC.

As regards this clone: The DNA ends 3 residues before the CDR3 does, and the rest of the CDR3 is filled in from the germline J gene. The V and J genes are TRBV6-1 and TRBJ2-7; TRBD2 might be the D (6 bases). Between the trimmed V and J ends, which lost 2 bases and 0 bases, there was a span of 11 bases. The germline CDR1 and CDR2 sequences are MNHNS and SASEGT. The CDR3 has 15 residues. Partial CDR3 DNA: TGTGCCAGCAGTGAATCGCGGGGTGGCTCCTACGAG. Its translation is CASSESRGGSYE. The entire CDR3 reads CASSESRGGSYEQYF.